Detailed here is one TCR beta chain. This entry is derived from a study of blood T cell repertoires in COVID-19. Assay used: immunoSEQ multiplex PCR; TCRdb lists only in-frame clones, some missing. The table records about 140,000 clones, 75% to 80% of them present only once. V was shortened by 5 bases and J by 5 bases, with 15 bases between the two germline ends. The CDR3 sequence is 15 residues long. Germline loops: CDR1 SEHNR, CDR2 FQNEAQ (reference sequence). The chain uses TRBV7-9 and TRBJ2-2; tentatively, D is TRBD2 (6 bases). Sequenced: PBMCs or T cells enriched from blood (not recorded which). The receptor was derived from a woman aged 50 to 60 who had recovered from COVID-19. The chain's CDR3 is CASSTRYGGTGELFF. The CDR3 nucleotides are TGTGCCAGCAGCACCCGGTACGGAGGGACCGGGGAGCTGTTTTTT.